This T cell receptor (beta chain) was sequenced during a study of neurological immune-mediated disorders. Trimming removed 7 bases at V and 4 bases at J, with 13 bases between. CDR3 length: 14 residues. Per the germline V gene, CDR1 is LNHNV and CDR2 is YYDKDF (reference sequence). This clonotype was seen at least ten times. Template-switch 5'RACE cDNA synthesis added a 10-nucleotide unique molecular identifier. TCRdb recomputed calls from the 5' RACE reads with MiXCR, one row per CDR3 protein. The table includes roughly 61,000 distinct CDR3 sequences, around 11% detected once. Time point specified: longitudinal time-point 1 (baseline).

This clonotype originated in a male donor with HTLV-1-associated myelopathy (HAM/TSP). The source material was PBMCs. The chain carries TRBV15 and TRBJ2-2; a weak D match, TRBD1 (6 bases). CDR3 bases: TGTGCCACCAACAGGGAAAGAACCACCGGGGAGCTGTTTTTT. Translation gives CATNRERTTGELFF. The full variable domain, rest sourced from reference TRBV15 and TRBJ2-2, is DAMVIQNPRYQVTQFGKPVTLSCSQTLNHNVMYWYQQKSSQAPKLLFHYYDKDFNNEADTPDNFQSRRPNTSFCFLDIRSPGLGDTAMYLCATNRERTTGELFFGEGSRLTVL.